Sequencing of this T cell receptor (beta chain) was carried out in a study of T-cell reconstitution after alpha-beta-depleted transplantation in children. The library targeted TCRbeta and was prepared with unique molecular identifiers. From the PCR reads, TCRdb called clonotypes with MiXCR, one entry per CDR3 protein. The sample carries approximately 290,000 distinct CDR3 sequences, roughly 10% recorded once. This clonotype was observed at least ten times. Its antigen remains unknown. The trim removed 6 bases at V and 8 bases at J, leaving 16 bases unmatched. The CDR3 consists of 16 residues. Germline V gene data show CDR1 as MNHEY and CDR2 as SVGEGT. Study results and limitations: Day-60 TCRbeta diversity that was high in some patients was derived from surviving recipient T cells and thymic progenitors. Roughly two months post-transplant, alpha-beta T cells reportedly originated from several hundred graft clones that had expanded. Newly produced T cells mostly accounted for T-cell counts and diversity one year post-transplant.

The receptor was isolated from a male patient aged 2-10 years who had a stem cell transplant for chronic granulomatous disease, so the T cells may come from the graft donor. Sequenced material: peripheral blood, taken 180 days after TCRalphabeta/CD19-depleted stem cell transplant. The rearrangement links TRBV6-2 or TRBV6-3 to TRBJ2-1; 7 bases are a match to TRBD2. The chain's CDR3 is CASRERISGGVDEQFF. The CDR3 nucleotides are TGTGCCAGCAGAGAACGAATATCGGGGGGAGTGGATGAGCAGTTCTTC.